The next 30 T cell receptor beta chains were all read from a single sample in a study of regulatory T cells in long-lasting Graves disease. As to time point: newly diagnosed GD, antithyroid drugs for less than 3 months. Construction of the TCR library relied on RNA isolated from PBMCs. Combining iRepertoire HTBI primers with Arm-PCR of CDR3 regions, the authors built TCR beta libraries. MiXCR was run by TCRdb on the multiplex PCR reads, yielding one entry per CDR3 protein. The table shows under 450,000 distinct CDR3 sequences, with roughly 16% occurring only once. This sample also belongs to another study, concerning T cells in Graves' hyperthyroidism and ophthalmopathy.

This material consisted of peripheral blood mononuclear cells (PBMCs), taken at new diagnosis, from a patient treated with antithyroid drugs. The receptors come from a woman younger than 30 with Graves disease.

This clonotype has ten or more counts. This chain joins TRBV7-9 and TRBJ2-3; D gene unclear. V shed 5 bases and J shed 3 bases, with 6 bases lying between them. The CDR3 contains 12 residues. Germline V CDR1 and CDR2: SEHNR, FQNEAQ (reference sequence). Written as DNA, the CDR3 is TGTGCCAGCAGCACCAGAACAGATACGCAGTATTTT. Its protein is CASSTRTDTQYF. Based on the CDR3 plus reference TRBV7-9 and TRBJ2-3, the full variable domain is DTGVSQNPRHKITKRGQNVTFRCDPISEHNRLYWYRQTLGQGPEFLTYFQNEAQLEKSRLLSDRFSAERPKGSFSTLEIQRTEQGDSAMYLCASSTRTDTQYFGPGTRLTVL.

The chain is built from TRBV7-6 and TRBJ2-7; no definite D call. Germline CDR1 SGHVS, CDR2 FNYEAQ. Trimming left V 2 bases short and J 2 bases short, with 7 bases between. The CDR3 runs 13 residues. This chain's CDR3 is CASSLSRPYEQYF. The CDR3 DNA is TGTGCCAGCAGCTTATCCAGACCCTACGAGCAGTACTTC.

In its sample, this clonotype was seen many times. The chain couples TRBV2 to TRBJ2-7; no reliable D call. CDR3 length: 13 residues. Looked up from germline, CDR1 is SNHLY and CDR2 is FYNNEI. Deletions cut 8 bases from V and 3 bases from J, with 14 bases between. In nucleotides, the CDR3 is TGTGCCAGCTACGATCTAGAGAACTACGAGCAGTACTTC. This codes for CASYDLENYEQYF. The full variable domain, rest sourced from reference TRBV2 and TRBJ2-7, is EPEVTQTPSHQVTQMGQEVILRCVPISNHLYFYWYRQILGQKVEFLVSFYNNEISEKSEIFDDQFSVERPDGSNFTLKIRSTKLEDSAMYFCASYDLENYEQYFGPGTRLTVT.

This clonotype was detected many times. The chain combines TRBV20-1 with TRBJ1-1; maybe TRBD1 (6 bases). Trimming took 8 bases from V and 3 from J, leaving 16 bases between them. CDR3 length equals 13 residues. Germline loops: CDR1 DFQATT, CDR2 SNEGSKA (reference sequence). The CDR3 loop is CSCIGGRDTEAFF. The CDR3 DNA sequence: TGCAGTTGTATAGGGGGGAGGGACACTGAAGCTTTCTTT.

This clonotype was observed at least ten times. The V and J genes are TRBV7-2 and TRBJ1-2; D is possibly TRBD1 (5 bases). CDR1 SGHTA and CDR2 FQGNSA come from the germline V gene. V was cut by 4 bases and J by 6 bases, with 12 bases left in between. The CDR3 length is 13 residues. The CDR3 spells CASSYLGGNGYTF. The CDR3 DNA is TGTGCCAGCAGCTACCTGGGGGGTAATGGCTACACCTTC.

In DNA, the CDR3 is TGCAGTGCCGAAGCCCGATTCGGACTAGCGGGGAGTGAGCAGTTCTTC. Translated: CSAEARFGLAGSEQFF. The chain uses TRBV20-1 and TRBJ2-1; TRBD2 agrees at 12 bases. With 6 bases clipped from V and 9 bases from J, the junction kept 15 bases outside the gene matches. The CDR3 runs to 16 residues. Germline V gives CDR1 DFQATT, CDR2 SNEGSKA (reference sequence).

This clonotype was picked up a small number of times. CDR3 DNA: TGTGCCAGCAGCCCCCAGGGACTAGCGGGAAACAATGAGCAGTTCTTC. This sequence encodes CASSPQGLAGNNEQFF. This chain links TRBV4-2 with TRBJ2-1, with 13 bases identical to TRBD2. Germline V gene data show CDR1 as LGHNA and CDR2 as YNFKEQ. V trimming: 4 bases; J trimming: 5 bases; junction bases outside the gene matches: 5. CDR3 length: 16 amino acids.

This clonotype was observed many times. The CDR3 sequence: CATSDLGGTDYNEQFF. The DNA for the CDR3 is TGTGCCACCAGTGATTTGGGCGGGACAGATTACAATGAGCAGTTCTTC. This chain connects TRBV24-1 to TRBJ2-1; possibly TRBD1 for D (7 bases). Germline V gene data show CDR1 as KGHDR and CDR2 as SFDVKD. Trimming shortened V by 0 bases and J by 4 bases, and 12 bases separated the two germline ends. The CDR3 has 16 residues.

There are many counts of this clonotype. The V gene is TRBV28, the J gene TRBJ2-3; D not resolved. The CDR3 runs to 18 residues. The V end lost 3 bases, the J end lost 2 bases, and 21 bases lay between the germline ends. The germline CDR1 and CDR2 sequences are MDHEN and SYDVKM. CDR3 nucleotides: TGTGCCAGCAGTTTTGGCCGCCGTTTAGGGCCTACCACAGATACGCAGTATTTT. Protein: CASSFGRRLGPTTDTQYF.

This clonotype has a count of ten or more. The J gene is TRBJ1-6, the V gene TRBV2; D not resolved. The germline CDR1 and CDR2 sequences are SNHLY and FYNNEI. This CDR3 has 14 amino acids. The V gene lost 6 bases and the J gene lost 5 bases, with 11 bases spanning the gap. DNA of the CDR3: TGTGCCAGCAGAGAAAGAATTAATAATTCACCCCTCCACTTT. As protein: CASRERINNSPLHF.

The rearrangement joins TRBV28 to TRBJ1-3, with 10 bases that match TRBD1. With V trimmed by 5 bases and J by 3 bases, 7 bases remained unmatched. Germline V CDR1 and CDR2: MDHEN, SYDVKM. This CDR3 comprises 16 residues. CDR3 protein: CASSPGQGIGGNTIYF. CDR3 DNA sequence: TGTGCCAGCAGTCCGGGACAGGGGATTGGTGGAAACACCATATATTTT.

This clonotype was found many times. Its ends do not fully match the called genes, so a read error is possible. This chain links TRBV7-7 with TRBJ2-1; 8 bases are shared with TRBD2. The CDR3 runs to 15 residues. Germline V gene sequence: CDR1 SSHAT, CDR2 FNYEAQ (reference sequence). CDR3 loop: CASSLGAGDYNEQFF. The CDR3 nucleotides read TGTGCTAGCAGCTTAGGAGCGGGAGATTACAATGAGCAGTTCTTC.

This clonotype was counted many times. This chain uses TRBV19 with TRBJ1-1; D ambiguous. The CDR3 length is 11 residues. Germline CDR1 LNHDA, CDR2 SQIVND (reference sequence). V dropped 5 bases and J dropped 7 bases, with 8 bases sitting between them. CDR3 nucleotide sequence: TGTGCCAGTAGTCTGGTCCATGAAGCTTTCTTT. Translated, it gives CASSLVHEAFF.

This rearrangement joins TRBV4-2 to TRBJ2-3; D possibly corresponds to TRBD1 (7 bases). The CDR3 loop spans 15 amino acids. Looked up from germline, CDR1 is LGHNA and CDR2 is YNFKEQ. V lost 8 bases and J 4 bases, leaving 19 bases between the germline ends. This chain's CDR3 is CASGEETGTSDTQYF. The DNA of the CDR3 is TGTGCCAGCGGGGAGGAGACAGGGACGTCAGATACGCAGTATTTT.

This clonotype was detected ten times or more. V gene TRBV20-1 combines with J gene TRBJ2-3, with TRBD2 identical over 9 bases. The junction had 7 bases not matched to a gene; V was cut back by 0 bases and J by 3 bases. Germline CDR1 DFQATT, CDR2 SNEGSKA (reference sequence). The CDR3 spans 16 residues. Here the CDR3 reads CSARDWDSGGTDTQYF. For the CDR3, the DNA is TGCAGTGCTAGAGATTGGGATAGCGGGGGAACAGATACGCAGTATTTT.

The DNA of the CDR3 is TGTGCCAGCAGCTTACAGGGATACTACAATGAGCAGTTCTTC. Its translation: CASSLQGYYNEQFF. The chain joins TRBV9 to TRBJ2-1, with a possible D match to TRBD1 (6 bases). Germline V gene data show CDR1 as SGDLS and CDR2 as YYNGEE. The CDR3 extends over 14 amino acids. With 4 bases removed from V and 3 bases from J, the gap between germline ends came to 11 bases.

Many counts were recorded for this clonotype. This chain links TRBV16 with TRBJ1-2; the match to TRBD1 covers 7 bases. The CDR3 consists of 14 residues. The germline V gene has CDR1 KGHSY and CDR2 FQNENV. V gave up 0 bases and J gave up 6 bases; unmatched junction bases: 4. The CDR3 DNA is TGTGCCAGCAGCCAATCCGTGACAGGGAATGGCTACACCTTC. It yields the protein CASSQSVTGNGYTF.

This clonotype was observed at least ten times. The rearrangement joins TRBV20-1 to TRBJ1-2, with D hard to call. The CDR3 consists of 12 residues. The germline V gene encodes CDR1 DFQATT and CDR2 SNEGSKA (reference sequence). Between the trimmed V and J ends, which lost 2 bases and 4 bases, there was a span of 8 bases. The CDR3 sequence: CSARPVPYGYTF. The CDR3 coding sequence is TGCAGTGCTAGACCCGTTCCCTATGGCTACACCTTC.

Points on this clonotype: A far larger clone differs by one base, so this is likely a read error. The rearrangement uses TRBV11-2 and TRBJ2-4, with 7 positions matching TRBD1. The end of the DNA is better explained by TRBJ2-1, so the J call may be wrong. CDR1 SGHAT and CDR2 FQNNGV come from the germline V gene. This CDR3 contains 15 residues. The CDR3 DNA follows: TGTGCCAGCAGCCCCGCGACAGGGAACTACAATGATCAGTTCTTC. The encoded protein is CASSPATGNYNDQFF.

This clonotype was counted a few times. The V gene is TRBV9, the J gene TRBJ2-3; no firm D call. Per the germline V gene, CDR1 is SGDLS and CDR2 is YYNGEE. This CDR3 region has 14 residues. Trimming removed 1 base from V and 2 bases from J, with 8 bases in between. The CDR3: CASSVRTLTDTQYF. CDR3 sequence (DNA): TGTGCCAGCAGCGTAAGGACCCTCACAGATACGCAGTATTTT.

This chain uses TRBV7-6 with TRBJ2-3, with 11 bases identical to TRBD2. The J segment lost 4 bases and the V segment lost 4 bases, leaving 10 bases of the junction unmatched. The CDR3 consists of 17 residues. Germline lookup yields CDR1 SGHVS and CDR2 FNYEAQ. The chain's CDR3 is CASSSPKLAGAPDTQYF. The DNA of the CDR3 is TGTGCCAGCAGCTCCCCCAAACTAGCGGGAGCCCCAGATACGCAGTATTTT. The whole variable domain, remainder taken from reference TRBV7-6 and TRBJ2-3, is GAGVSQSPRYKVTKRGQDVALRCDPISGHVSLYWYRQALGQGPEFLTYFNYEAQQDKSGLPNDRFSAERPEGSISTLTIQRTEQRDSAMYRCASSSPKLAGAPDTQYFGPGTRLTVL.

This clonotype came up a few times. The chain combines TRBV6-6 with TRBJ2-5; the D is unclear. The CDR3 is 12 amino acids. Trimming left V 1 base short and J 9 bases short, with 9 bases between. Germline lookup yields CDR1 MNHNY and CDR2 SVGAGI (reference sequence). The CDR3 sequence is CASSYWGSAQYF. The CDR3 bases are TGTGCCAGCAGTTACTGGGGTTCGGCCCAGTACTTC.

This clonotype was seen more than once but under ten times. The chain uses TRBV20-1 and TRBJ1-5; a weak D match, TRBD1 (6 bases). Germline loops: CDR1 DFQATT, CDR2 SNEGSKA (reference sequence). V dropped 7 bases and J dropped 0 bases, with 13 bases sitting between them. This CDR3 is 14 amino acids long. This chain's CDR3 is CSGGRGPSNQPQHF. The CDR3 DNA follows: TGCAGTGGGGGCAGGGGACCTAGCAATCAGCCCCAGCATTTT.

CDR3 sequence (DNA): TGCAGTGCTAGCGCGACAGTGGGGATAGGCTACACCTTC. Translating gives CSASATVGIGYTF. V gene TRBV20-1 combines with J gene TRBJ1-2, with TRBD1 as a possible D gene (5 bases). The germline V gene encodes CDR1 DFQATT and CDR2 SNEGSKA (reference sequence). Trimming stripped 3 bases from V and 8 bases from J, with 16 bases between. The CDR3 loop spans 13 amino acids.

There are many counts of this clonotype. The DNA of the CDR3 is TGTGCCAGCAGTGTGGGACAAAGTAATGAAAAACTGTTTTTT. This codes for CASSVGQSNEKLFF. The genes are TRBV2 and TRBJ1-4, with D possibly being TRBD1 (6 bases). The CDR3 is made up of 14 amino acids. Per germline, CDR1 SNHLY and CDR2 FYNNEI. V lost 4 bases, J lost 4 bases, and 10 bases lay in between.

The chain links TRBV19 to TRBJ1-1, with D possibly being TRBD1 (5 bases). Trimming took off 1 base at V and 1 base at J, with 10 bases between the two ends. CDR3 size: 15 residues. Germline loops: CDR1 LNHDA, CDR2 SQIVND (reference sequence). Here the CDR3 reads CASSIVPGANTEAFF. CDR3 coding DNA: TGTGCCAGTAGTATAGTCCCCGGGGCGAACACTGAAGCTTTCTTT.

This chain uses TRBV25-1 with TRBJ1-2; 7 bases align to TRBD1. J was trimmed by 4 bases and V by 6 bases; bases with no gene match: 8. The length of the CDR3 is 14 residues. Germline V gene sequence: CDR1 MGHDK, CDR2 SYGVNS. The CDR3 region has the DNA TGTGCCAGCAGAGACTCGGGACAGAGCTATGGCTACACCTTC. It is translated as CASRDSGQSYGYTF.

Ten or more counts support this clonotype. V usage is TRBV7-2 and J usage is TRBJ2-5; the D gene is possibly TRBD1 (7 bases). This CDR3 comprises 15 residues. CDR1 SGHTA and CDR2 FQGNSA come from the germline V gene. The V and J ends lost 8 bases and 4 bases respectively, with 20 bases between them. Here the CDR3 DNA reads TGTGCCAGCCACCGGGGGACAGAGGGATTAGAGACCCAGTACTTC. It specifies CASHRGTEGLETQYF.

This clonotype was counted many times. The chain recombines TRBV11-3 with TRBJ2-3; D possibly corresponds to TRBD2 (6 bases). Per the germline V gene, CDR1 is SGHNT and CDR2 is YENEEA. The CDR3 runs 16 residues. Trimming took 1 base from V and 0 from J, leaving 11 bases between them. The CDR3 coding sequence is TGTGCCAGCAGCTTAGGCTTTAGCGGAAGCACAGATACGCAGTATTTT. Residues: CASSLGFSGSTDTQYF.

This clonotype occurred a few times. The chain uses TRBV18 and TRBJ2-7; perhaps TRBD2 as D (6 bases). Trimming pared 3 bases from V and 3 bases from J, leaving 12 bases between. The CDR3 is made up of 14 amino acids. Germline CDR1 reads KGHSH; CDR2 reads LQKENI. CDR3 in DNA: TGTGCCAGCTCACCCCATGGGGGGTACTACGAGCAGTACTTC. It specifies CASSPHGGYYEQYF.